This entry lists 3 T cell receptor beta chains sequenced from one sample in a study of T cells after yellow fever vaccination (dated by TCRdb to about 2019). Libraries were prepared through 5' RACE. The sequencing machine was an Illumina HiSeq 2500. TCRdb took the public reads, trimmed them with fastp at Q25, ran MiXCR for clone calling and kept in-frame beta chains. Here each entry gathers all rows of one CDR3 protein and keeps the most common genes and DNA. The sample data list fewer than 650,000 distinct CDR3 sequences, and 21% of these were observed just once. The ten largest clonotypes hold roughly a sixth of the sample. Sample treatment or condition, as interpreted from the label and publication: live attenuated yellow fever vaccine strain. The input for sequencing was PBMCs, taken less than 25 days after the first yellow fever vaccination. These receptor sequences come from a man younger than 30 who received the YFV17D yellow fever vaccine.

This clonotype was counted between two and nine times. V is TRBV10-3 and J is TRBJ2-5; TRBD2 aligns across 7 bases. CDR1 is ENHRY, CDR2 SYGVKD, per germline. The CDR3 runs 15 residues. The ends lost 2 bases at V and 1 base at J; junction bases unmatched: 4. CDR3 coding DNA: TGTGCCATCAGTGAGGGACTAGGAATCCAAGAGACCCAGTACTTC. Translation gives CAISEGLGIQETQYF.

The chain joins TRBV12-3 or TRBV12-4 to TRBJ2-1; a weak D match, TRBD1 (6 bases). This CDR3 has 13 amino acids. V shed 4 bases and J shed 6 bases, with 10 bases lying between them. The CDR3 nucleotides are TGTGCCAGCAGTTCAGGGGTTGGCAATGAGCAGTTCTTC. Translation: CASSSGVGNEQFF.

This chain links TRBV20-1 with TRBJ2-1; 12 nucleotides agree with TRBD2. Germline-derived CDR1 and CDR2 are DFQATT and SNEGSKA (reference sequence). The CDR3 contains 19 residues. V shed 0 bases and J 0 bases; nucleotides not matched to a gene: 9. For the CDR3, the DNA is TGCAGTGCTAGAGATCGGCTAGCGGGGGGGCGAAGCTCCTACAATGAGCAGTTCTTC. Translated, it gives CSARDRLAGGRSSYNEQFF.